This T cell receptor (beta chain) was documented in a study of cytomegalovirus exposure and HLA in healthy donors. Study-level points and caveats: Earlier results showed most TCR beta V segments being productive about 87% or about 30% of the time. Analysis was performed later, and it showed HLA-associated TCR beta chains to be more clonally expanded than equally common others.

Donors showed nominal health when sampled, although they likely had unrecorded immune exposures. With 5 bases clipped from V and 0 bases from J, the junction kept 3 bases outside the gene matches. The germline CDR1 and CDR2 sequences are MNHEY and SVGAGI. This CDR3 region has 14 residues. PCR employed 60 Vbeta and 13 Jbeta primers. Under the authors' procedure: Later, an analysis found about 77 million unique TCR beta chains, and about 10 million of these were shared. Method: immunoSEQ multiplex PCR; TCRdb's copy keeps in-frame clones and lacks some. V and J calls and clone size are copied from that table; D and trimming were computed from the DNA. The data show roughly 54,000 clones, about 80% seen once. About this clone: Its antigen is not identified.

V and J are TRBV6-5 and TRBJ1-1, with 7 bases identical to TRBD1. The clonotype comes from a man aged 45-65 years in good health and CMV-seronegative. The sample comprised PBMCs. The CDR3 bases are TGTGCCAGCAGTGACAGGGCCTTGAACACTGAAGCTTTCTTT. As protein: CASSDRALNTEAFF.